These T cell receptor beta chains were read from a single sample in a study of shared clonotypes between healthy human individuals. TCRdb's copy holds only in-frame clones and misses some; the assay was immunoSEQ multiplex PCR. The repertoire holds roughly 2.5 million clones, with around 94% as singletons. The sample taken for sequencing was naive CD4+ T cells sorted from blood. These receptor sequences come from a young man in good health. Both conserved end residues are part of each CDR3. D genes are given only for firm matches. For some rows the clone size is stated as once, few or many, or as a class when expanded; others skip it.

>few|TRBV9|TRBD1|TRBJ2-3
CASSVGGQGRTDTQYF
TGTGCCAGCAGCGTAGGAGGACAGGGGCGCACAGATACGCAGTATTTT
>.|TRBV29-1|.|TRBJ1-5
CSVQVGASGNQPQHF
TGCAGCGTCCAAGTGGGGGCGTCTGGCAATCAGCCCCAGCATTTT
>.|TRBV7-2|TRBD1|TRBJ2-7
CASSFGRGLTYEQYF
TGTGCCAGCAGCTTTGGAAGGGGGCTGACCTACGAGCAGTACTTC
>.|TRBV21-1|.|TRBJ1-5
CASTSRRGRSNQPQHF
TGTGCCAGCACCTCACGGAGGGGTCGGAGCAATCAGCCCCAGCATTTT
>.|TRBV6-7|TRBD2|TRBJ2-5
CARAVLSGRAGTQYF
TGTGCCAGAGCAGTTCTAAGCGGGAGGGCCGGGACCCAGTACTTC
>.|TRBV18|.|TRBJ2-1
CASSPGSSYNEQFF
TGTGCCAGCTCACCCGGGAGCTCCTACAATGAGCAGTTCTTC
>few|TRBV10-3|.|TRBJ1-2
CAISDSTRYTF
TGTGCCATCAGTGACTCGACTCGCTACACCTTC
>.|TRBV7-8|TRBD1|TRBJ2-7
CASSPQGTSYEQYF
TGTGCCAGCAGCCCACAGGGGACGTCCTACGAGCAGTACTTC
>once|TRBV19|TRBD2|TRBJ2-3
CASSPTSGSTDTQYF
TGTGCCAGTAGTCCTACTAGCGGGAGCACAGATACGCAGTATTTT
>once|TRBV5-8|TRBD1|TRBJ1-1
CASSLFRGSTEAFF
TGTGCCAGCAGCTTATTCAGGGGGAGCACTGAAGCTTTCTTT
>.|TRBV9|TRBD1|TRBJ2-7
CASSVGRGLGAYEQYF
TGTGCCAGCAGCGTAGGAAGGGGGCTCGGTGCGTACGAGCAGTACTTC
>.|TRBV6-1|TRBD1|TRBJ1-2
CASTQDRAINYGYTF
TGTGCCAGCACTCAGGACAGGGCGATTAACTATGGCTACACCTTC
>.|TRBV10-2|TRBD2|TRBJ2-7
CASSEPSGPISYYEQYF
TGCGCCAGCAGTGAGCCTAGCGGGCCTATCTCTTACTACGAGCAGTACTTC
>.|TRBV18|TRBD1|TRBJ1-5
CASSLTGGDNQPQHF
TGTGCCAGCTCCCTGACAGGGGGGGACAATCAGCCCCAGCATTTT
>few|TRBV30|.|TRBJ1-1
CAWSVGKLGTEAFF
TGTGCCTGGAGTGTGGGGAAGCTTGGCACTGAAGCTTTCTTT
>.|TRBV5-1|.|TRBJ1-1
CASRPQGSEAFF
TGCGCCAGCAGACCCCAAGGATCTGAAGCTTTCTTT
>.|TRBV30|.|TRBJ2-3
CAWSALELTDTQYF
TGTGCCTGGAGTGCCCTGGAACTCACAGATACGCAGTATTTT
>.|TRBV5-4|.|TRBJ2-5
CASSAGTHQQETQYF
TGTGCCAGCAGCGCAGGGACGCATCAGCAAGAGACCCAGTACTTC
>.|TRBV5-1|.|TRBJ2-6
CASSPTDGTLSGANVLTF
TGCGCCAGCAGCCCGACGGACGGAACCCTCTCTGGGGCCAACGTCCTGACTTTC
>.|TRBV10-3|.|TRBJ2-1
CAISEPSSSNEQFF
TGTGCCATCAGTGAGCCATCTAGCTCTAATGAGCAGTTCTTC
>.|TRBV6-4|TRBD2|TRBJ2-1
CASSLLAGDNEQFF
TGTGCCAGCAGTTTACTAGCGGGAGACAATGAGCAGTTCTTC
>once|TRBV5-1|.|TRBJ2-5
CASSFWDGVFSEETQYF
TGCGCCAGCAGCTTTTGGGACGGGGTCTTTTCCGAAGAGACCCAGTACTTC
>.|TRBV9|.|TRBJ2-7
CASSVEVRGNEQYF
TGTGCCAGCAGCGTAGAGGTCCGAGGCAACGAGCAGTACTTC
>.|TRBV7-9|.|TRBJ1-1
CASSSGPAVTEAFF
TGTGCCAGCAGCTCGGGGCCCGCCGTTACTGAAGCTTTCTTT
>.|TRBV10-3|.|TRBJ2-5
CATRTAEETQYF
TGTGCCACTCGGACAGCAGAAGAGACCCAGTACTTC
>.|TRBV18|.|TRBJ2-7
CASSPPTGHLYEQYF
TGTGCCAGCTCACCCCCAACGGGACACCTATACGAGCAGTACTTC